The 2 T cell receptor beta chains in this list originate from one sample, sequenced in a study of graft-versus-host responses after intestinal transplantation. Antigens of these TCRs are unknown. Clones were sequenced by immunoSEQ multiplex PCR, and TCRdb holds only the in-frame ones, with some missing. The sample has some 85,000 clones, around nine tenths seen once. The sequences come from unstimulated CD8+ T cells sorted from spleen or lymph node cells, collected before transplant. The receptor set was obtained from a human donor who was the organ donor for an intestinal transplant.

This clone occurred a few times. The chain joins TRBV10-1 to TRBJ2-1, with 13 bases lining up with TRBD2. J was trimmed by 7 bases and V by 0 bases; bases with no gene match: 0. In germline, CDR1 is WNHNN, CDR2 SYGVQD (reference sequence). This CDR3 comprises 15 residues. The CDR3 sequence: CASSESTSGGNEQFF. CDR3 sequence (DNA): TGCGCCAGCAGTGAGTCGACTAGCGGGGGGAATGAGCAGTTCTTC.

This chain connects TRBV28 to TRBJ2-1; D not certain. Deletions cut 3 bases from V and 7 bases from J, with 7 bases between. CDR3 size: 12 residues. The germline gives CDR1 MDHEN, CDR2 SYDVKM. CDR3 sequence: CASSFTWNEQFF. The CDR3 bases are TGTGCCAGCAGTTTTACCTGGAATGAGCAGTTCTTC. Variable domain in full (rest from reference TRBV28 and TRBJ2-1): DVKVTQSSRYLVKRTGEKVFLECVQDMDHENMFWYRQDPGLGLRLIYFSYDVKMKEKGDIPEGYSVSREKKERFSLILESASTNQTSMYLCASSFTWNEQFFGPGTRLTVL.